The clone carrying this T cell receptor beta chain came up a few times. The data were taken from a study of T cells in lung cancer brain metastases. Tumor areas were macrodissected from a few deparaffinized, unstained roughly 9.6 um sections guided by marked H&E slides. Germline V lookup: CDR1 SNHLY, CDR2 FYNNEI. Trimming shortened V by 10 bases and J by 7 bases, and 16 bases separated the two germline ends. The CDR3 runs to 12 residues. Measured with immunoSEQ multiplex PCR; TCRdb has only the in-frame clones, and not every one. The table has thousands of clones, 75% to 90% seen once. V is TRBV2 and J is TRBJ1-1; D is unresolved. What was sequenced was tumor tissue from the primary lung tumor. The TCR was taken from a man aged 50-59 years with non-small cell lung cancer. CDR3 amino acids: CATRATSLEAFF. In DNA, the CDR3 is TGTGCCACACGGGCCACCTCCCTTGAAGCTTTCTTT. The variable domain in full, completed from reference TRBV2 and TRBJ1-1, reads EPEVTQTPSHQVTQMGQEVILRCVPISNHLYFYWYRQILGQKVEFLVSFYNNEISEKSEIFDDQFSVERPDGSNFTLKIRSTKLEDSAMYFCATRATSLEAFFGQGTRLTVV.